A selection of T cell receptor beta chains follows, all from one sample in a study of blood T cells in healthy people across ages. MiXCR, run by TCRdb on the 5' RACE reads, gives a single entry per CDR3 protein. The table has 720,000 or so distinct CDR3 sequences, around 43% seen once; the top ten hold about 30%. The sequenced material came from blood. The source of these receptors is a man aged 80 or over in good health. Each CDR3 is given with its conserved first and last residue. The D gene is left open where the match is weak. The size of a clone is reported for some rows only, either as once, few or many, or as a class for expanded clones.

TGCAGTGCCTGGACTAGCGGGGAGACCCAGTACTTC CSAWTSGETQYF TRBJ2-5 NA TRBD2 TRBV20-1
TGTGCCAGCAGCCTCGCCGGTGGGGAGGGAGACACAGATACGCAGTATTTT CASSLAGGEGDTDTQYF TRBJ2-3 NA TRBD2 TRBV4-2
TGTGCCAGCAGTGAAGGTTCGGCTAGAGGACAAGAGACCCAGTACTTC CASSEGSARGQETQYF TRBJ2-5 few NA TRBV6-1
TGCAGTGCTAGAGATTTCGGGACGGCGAACACTGAAGCTTTCTTT CSARDFGTANTEAFF TRBJ1-1 NA NA TRBV20-1
TGCAGCTCCTCCGCGGGGACTGCGAACACTGAAGCTTTCTTT CSSSAGTANTEAFF TRBJ1-1 few NA TRBV29-1
TGCGCCAGCAGCCAAGATCTGCGCCGTACCTACAATGAGCAGTTCTTC CASSQDLRRTYNEQFF TRBJ2-1 NA NA TRBV4-1
TGTGCCATCAGGGGTGCAGGGGGAATCTACGAGCAGTACTTC CAIRGAGGIYEQYF TRBJ2-7 many TRBD1 TRBV10-3
TGTGCCAGCAGTTCAGCGACCGTTTCTAATGAAAAACTGTTTTTT CASSSATVSNEKLFF TRBJ1-4 NA NA TRBV28
TGTGCCAGCAGGCGGGGAAGGGGTGAAGAGACCCAGTACTTC CASRRGRGEETQYF TRBJ2-5 NA NA TRBV7-2
TGTGCCAGCAGGGAAGGGGGCCGGGATCAGCCCCAGCATTTT CASREGGRDQPQHF TRBJ1-5 NA TRBD1 TRBV6-5
TGTGCCAGCAGTTCTGCAACGCGGTACAATGAGCAGTTCTTC CASSSATRYNEQFF TRBJ2-1 NA NA TRBV6-5
TGTGCCAGCAGTTCCCAGGGACGGTCCAATCAGCCCCAGCATTTT CASSSQGRSNQPQHF TRBJ1-5 NA NA TRBV2
TGCGCCAGCAGCCAAGCTCGCGGGGAGCTGTTTTTT CASSQARGELFF TRBJ2-2 NA NA TRBV4-3
TGCAGCGTTGTAGGTGGGAGGCGGAACAATGAGCAGTACTTC CSVVGGRRNNEQYF TRBJ2-7 NA NA TRBV29-1
TGTGCCACCAGCAGAGCAGGGGTCGGAGGCTACACCTTC CATSRAGVGGYTF TRBJ1-2 few NA TRBV15
TGTGCCAGTAGTATCAAACAGGGAGGGTCCTACGAGCAGTACTTC CASSIKQGGSYEQYF TRBJ2-7 NA NA TRBV19
TGTGCCAGCAGTGCCTCCGGGACAGGGAGCAATCAGCCCCTGCATTTT CASSASGTGSNQPLHF TRBJ1-5 NA TRBD1 TRBV6-1
TGTGCCAGCAGCTACCCTGACGGTTCCTACAATGAGCAGTTCTTC CASSYPDGSYNEQFF TRBJ2-1 NA NA TRBV11-2
TGTGCCAGCAGTCCAGTACTAGCGGGAGTGGACGAGCAGTACTTC CASSPVLAGVDEQYF TRBJ2-7 NA TRBD2 TRBV27
TGTGCCAGCAGTTCCCGGACCTGGGATACGCAGTATTTT CASSSRTWDTQYF TRBJ2-3 many NA TRBV25-1
TGCGCCAGCAGCCAAGATAGGAAGGGCGAAAAACTGTTTTTT CASSQDRKGEKLFF TRBJ1-4 few NA TRBV4-3
TGCGCCAGCAGCCAAGATCTCTTCCGGGGTTCCTACGAGCAGTACTTC CASSQDLFRGSYEQYF TRBJ2-7 NA NA TRBV4-3
TGTGCCAGCAGGGGCCGGGGGGTAACAACTTGCAATGAGCAGTTCTTC CASRGRGVTTCNEQFF TRBJ2-1 NA TRBD2 TRBV28
TGCAGCGTTACAGAGGGGGCTGGCTACACCTTC CSVTEGAGYTF TRBJ1-2 NA TRBD1 TRBV29-1
TGTGCCAGCAGACCCGTAACGGGACACACAGATACGCAGTATTTT CASRPVTGHTDTQYF TRBJ2-3 NA NA TRBV7-8
TGTGCCAGCTCGCTCCGTGGGGGGGCTACGGGCGGCTACACCTTC CASSLRGGATGGYTF TRBJ1-2 NA NA TRBV27
TGTGCCAGCAGTTACGCGGGGAGTGGCTACACCTTC CASSYAGSGYTF TRBJ1-2 NA NA TRBV6-2/TRBV6-3
TGCAGTGCTAGATCGGGAGCGGGGGGCAATGAGCAGTTCTTC CSARSGAGGNEQFF TRBJ2-1 NA TRBD2 TRBV20-1
TGTGCCAGCAGTTTCTATCGGGATTTGGGGGCCAACGTCCTGACTTTC CASSFYRDLGANVLTF TRBJ2-6 NA NA TRBV27
TGTGCCAGCAGTTCCGGGACAGGGAGAAGTGGAGCCAAAAACATTCAGTACTTC CASSSGTGRSGAKNIQYF TRBJ2-4 NA TRBD1 TRBV6-2/TRBV6-3
TGTGTCAGCACCTCGGCGGGGGCCTTGGGAGAGACCCAGTACTTC CVSTSAGALGETQYF TRBJ2-5 NA NA TRBV7-2